This record concerns one T cell receptor (beta chain) sequence. Its antigen remains unknown. This sample was included in a study of STAT5B mutations in CD4+ large granular lymphocyte leukemia. General study findings and limits: No patients shared main leukemic clonotypes, though less than 30% appeared at low frequency elsewhere.

Measured with immunoSEQ multiplex PCR; TCRdb has only the in-frame clones, and not every one. The table shows about 35,000 clones, with about two thirds occurring only once. Controls came from buffy coats of healthy blood donors. The V end was cut by 2 bases, the J end by 5 bases, with 16 bases between. Germline CDR1 and CDR2: SGHTS and YDEGEE. CDR3 length: 15 amino acids. This chain links TRBV5-8 with TRBJ2-5, with D perhaps matching TRBD1 or TRBD2 (6 bases each). This TCR was recovered from a human donor in good health. What was sequenced was CD4+ T cells from blood buffy coats. The CDR3 DNA reads as TGTGCCAGCAGCTTCTGGGGGGCGGGTGAGGAGACCCAGTACTTC. As protein: CASSFWGAGEETQYF.